The clone carrying this T cell receptor (beta chain) appeared many times. The antigen remains unidentified. Researchers turned away patients with other autoimmune diseases, uncontrolled infections, pregnancy or lactation. The authors amplified TCR beta CDR3 regions from RNA transcripts. The first-round RT-PCR employed HTBI primers together with the Qiagen OneStep RT-PCR kit. A multiplex PCR was then performed as the second round. One entry per CDR3 protein results from TCRdb running MiXCR on the multiplex PCR reads. Of about 620,000 distinct CDR3 sequences detected, 22% appear once; the ten largest clones hold around 6.9%. The CDR3 runs 14 residues. From germline, CDR1 is MNHNS and CDR2 SASEGT. After removal of 5 bases from V and 5 bases from J, the junction contained 8 bases not matched to a gene. The sample is drawn from a study of Graves' ophthalmopathy and Graves' hyperthyroidism. Study observations and caveats: Ophthalmopathy progression predictions by the model showed approximately 75% specificity and 60% to 71% sensitivity.

This TCR derives from a woman aged 18-29 years with stable Graves' hyperthyroidism. Some clones in this sample may be carry-over from other donors' samples. The specimen was peripheral blood. The chain has TRBV6-1 and TRBJ2-7; 8 bases align to TRBD1. CDR3 DNA: TGTGCCAGCAGTCTGGACAGGGACAGGAACGAGCAGTACTTC. As protein: CASSLDRDRNEQYF.